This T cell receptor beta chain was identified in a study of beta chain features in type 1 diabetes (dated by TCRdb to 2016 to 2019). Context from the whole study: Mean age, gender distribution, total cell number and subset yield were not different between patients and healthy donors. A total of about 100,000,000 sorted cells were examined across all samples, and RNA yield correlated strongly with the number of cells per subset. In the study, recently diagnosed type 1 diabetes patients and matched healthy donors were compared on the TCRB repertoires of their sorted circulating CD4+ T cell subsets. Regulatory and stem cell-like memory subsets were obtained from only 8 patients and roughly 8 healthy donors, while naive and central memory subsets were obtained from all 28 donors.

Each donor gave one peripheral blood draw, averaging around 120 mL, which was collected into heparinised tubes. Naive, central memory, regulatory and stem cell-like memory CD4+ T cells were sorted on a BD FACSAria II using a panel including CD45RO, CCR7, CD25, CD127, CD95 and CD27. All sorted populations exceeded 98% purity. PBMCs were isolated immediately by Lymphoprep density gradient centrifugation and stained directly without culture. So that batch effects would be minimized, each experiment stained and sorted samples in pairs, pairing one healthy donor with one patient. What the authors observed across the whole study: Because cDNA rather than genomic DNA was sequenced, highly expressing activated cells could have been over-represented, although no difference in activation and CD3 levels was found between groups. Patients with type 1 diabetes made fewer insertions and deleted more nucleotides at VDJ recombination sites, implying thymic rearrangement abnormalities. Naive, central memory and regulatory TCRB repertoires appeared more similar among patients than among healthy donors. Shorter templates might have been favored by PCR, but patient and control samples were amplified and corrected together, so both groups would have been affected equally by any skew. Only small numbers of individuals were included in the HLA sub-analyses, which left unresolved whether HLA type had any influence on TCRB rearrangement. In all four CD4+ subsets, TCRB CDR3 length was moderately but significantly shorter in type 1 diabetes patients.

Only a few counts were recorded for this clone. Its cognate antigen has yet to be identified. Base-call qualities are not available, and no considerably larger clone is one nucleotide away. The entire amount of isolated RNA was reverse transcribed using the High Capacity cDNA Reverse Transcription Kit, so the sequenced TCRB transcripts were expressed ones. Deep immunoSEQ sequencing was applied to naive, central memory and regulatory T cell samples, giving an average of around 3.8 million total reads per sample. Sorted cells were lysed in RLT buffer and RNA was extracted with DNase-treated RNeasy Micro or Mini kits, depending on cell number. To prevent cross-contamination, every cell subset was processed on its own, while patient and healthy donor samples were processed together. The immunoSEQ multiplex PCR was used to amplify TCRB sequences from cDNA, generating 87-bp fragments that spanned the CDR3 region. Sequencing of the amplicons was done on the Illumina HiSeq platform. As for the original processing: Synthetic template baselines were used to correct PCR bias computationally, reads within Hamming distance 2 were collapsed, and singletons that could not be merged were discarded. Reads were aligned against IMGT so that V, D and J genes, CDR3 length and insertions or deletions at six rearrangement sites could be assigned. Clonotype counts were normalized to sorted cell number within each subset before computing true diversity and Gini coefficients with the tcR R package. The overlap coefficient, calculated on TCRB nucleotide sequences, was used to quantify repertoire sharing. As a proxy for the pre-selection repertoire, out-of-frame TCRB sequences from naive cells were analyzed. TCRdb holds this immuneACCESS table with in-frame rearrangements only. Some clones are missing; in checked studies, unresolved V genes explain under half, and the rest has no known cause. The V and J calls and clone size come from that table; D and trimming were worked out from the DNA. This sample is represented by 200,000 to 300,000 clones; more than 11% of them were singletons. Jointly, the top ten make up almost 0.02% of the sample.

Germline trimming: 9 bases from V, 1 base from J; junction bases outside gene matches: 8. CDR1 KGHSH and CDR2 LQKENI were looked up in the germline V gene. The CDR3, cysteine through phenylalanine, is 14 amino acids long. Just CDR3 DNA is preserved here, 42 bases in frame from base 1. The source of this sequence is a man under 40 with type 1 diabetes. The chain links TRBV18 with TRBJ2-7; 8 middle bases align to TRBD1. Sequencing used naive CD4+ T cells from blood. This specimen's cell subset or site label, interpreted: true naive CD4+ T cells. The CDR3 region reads CASFRDRTSYEQYF. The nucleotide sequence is TGTGCCAGTTTTCGGGACAGGACGTCCTACGAGCAGTACTTC.